What follows are 13 T cell receptor beta chains derived from one specimen sequenced in a study of T cells in Graves' hyperthyroidism and ophthalmopathy. TCR beta CDR3 regions were amplified from RNA transcripts. The study used the HTBI primer set for a first-round RT-PCR of the TCR CDR3. TCRdb reanalysed the multiplex PCR reads using MiXCR and keeps one entry per CDR3 protein. The table records around 300,000 distinct CDR3 sequences, 22% of them present only once. The specimen sequenced was blood. The receptor set was obtained from a man aged 30 to 45 with Graves' ophthalmopathy.

The V and J genes are TRBV18 and TRBJ2-3, with D uncertain. This CDR3 spans 16 amino acids. V was pared by 2 bases and J by 0 bases, with 12 bases between. CDR1 is KGHSH and CDR2 is LQKENI in the germline V gene. CDR3 sequence: CASSPGHPGSTDTQYF. CDR3 nucleotide sequence: TGTGCCAGCTCACCAGGGCATCCGGGTAGCACAGATACGCAGTATTTT.

This clonotype was observed a handful of times. V and J are TRBV6-1 and TRBJ2-5, with D possibly being TRBD1 (6 bases). The CDR3 loop spans 13 amino acids. Germline V CDR1 and CDR2: MNHNS, SASEGT. The V end was cut by 3 bases, the J end by 5 bases, with 10 bases between. The CDR3: CASSEGAGETQYF. The CDR3 DNA reads TGTGCCAGCAGTGAGGGGGCAGGGGAGACCCAGTACTTC.

J is TRBJ2-2 and V is TRBV6-1; 9 positions match TRBD1. This CDR3 spans 15 amino acids. Germline CDR1 reads MNHNS; CDR2 reads SASEGT. Trimming cost V 6 bases and J 0 bases; bases outside gene matches: 2. CDR3 DNA: TGTGCCAGCAGGCGGGACAGGGCGAACACCGGGGAGCTGTTTTTT. Its translation: CASRRDRANTGELFF.

This clonotype was observed at least ten times. The gene calls are TRBV11-2 and TRBJ2-7, with D perhaps TRBD1 (5 bases). V lost 7 bases to trimming and J lost 3 bases, with 16 bases between them. CDR1 and CDR2 (germline): SGHAT, FQNNGV. There are 14 residues in the CDR3. CDR3 in DNA: TGTGCCAGCAAAAAGGGGAACAGCAACTACGAGCAGTACTTC. Its protein is CASKKGNSNYEQYF.

The chain joins TRBV5-1 to TRBJ2-1; 10 bases are a match to TRBD2. The germline gives CDR1 SGHRS, CDR2 YFSETQ. J was trimmed by 6 bases and V by 2 bases; bases with no gene match: 2. This CDR3 spans 14 amino acids. CDR3 sequence reads: CASSFTSGTNEQFF. The CDR3 region has the DNA TGCGCCAGCAGCTTTACTAGCGGGACCAATGAGCAGTTCTTC.

In its sample, this clonotype was seen many times. This sequence joins TRBV28 and TRBJ1-5; 8 positions match TRBD1. Losses at the gene ends were 6 bases for V and 3 bases for J; bases not matched to a gene: 13. The CDR3 length is 17 residues. Looked up from germline, CDR1 is MDHEN and CDR2 is SYDVKM. The CDR3, as DNA: TGTGCCAGCAGCTACCCGTTAGACAGGGGAGACAATCAGCCCCAGCATTTT. Residues: CASSYPLDRGDNQPQHF.

This chain uses TRBV15 with TRBJ1-1, with D unclear. V lost 1 base and J lost 2, with 8 bases in between. The CDR3 length is 14 residues. Germline CDR1 reads LNHNV; CDR2 reads YYDKDF (reference sequence). The DNA for the CDR3 is TGTGCCACCAGCAGAGTGGCCAGCAACACTGAAGCTTTCTTT. It specifies CATSRVASNTEAFF.

This chain connects TRBV7-8 to TRBJ1-4, with D maybe TRBD1 (5 bases). Trimming cost V 3 bases and J 10 bases, with 9 bases left between them. The germline CDR1 and CDR2 sequences are SGHVS and FQNEAQ. The CDR3 runs 12 residues. In nucleotides, the CDR3 is TGTGCCAGCAGCTTCAGGGATGCAAAACTGTTTTTT. The encoded protein is CASSFRDAKLFF.

The chain links TRBV7-2 to TRBJ1-4; TRBD1 matches at 9 bases. The germline CDR1 and CDR2 sequences are SGHTA and FQGNSA. The CDR3 sequence is 17 residues long. Trimming removed 2 bases from V and 7 bases from J; junction bases left unmatched: 11. CDR3 in amino acids: CASSLNRRGQGSEKLFF. DNA for the CDR3: TGTGCCAGCAGCTTAAATCGCCGCGGACAGGGGAGTGAAAAACTGTTTTTT.

This clonotype was seen repeatedly, ten times or more. The chain combines TRBV3-1 with TRBJ2-1; 7 bases align to TRBD2. The V and J ends lost 4 bases and 7 bases, in that order; junction bases with no gene match: 10. Per germline, CDR1 LGHDT and CDR2 YNNKEL (reference sequence). This CDR3 is built from 15 residues. The CDR3 DNA reads as TGTGCCAGCAGCCCTGGAATTTCGGGAGGAAATGAGCAGTTCTTC. This sequence encodes CASSPGISGGNEQFF.

There are many counts of this clonotype. The rearrangement joins TRBV11-2 to TRBJ2-3, with 10 bases lining up with TRBD2. J was trimmed by 0 bases and V by 4 bases; bases with no gene match: 7. The CDR3 loop spans 17 amino acids. The germline gives CDR1 SGHAT, CDR2 FQNNGV. This chain's CDR3 is CASSSLGLAVSTDTQYF. For the CDR3, the DNA is TGTGCCAGCAGCTCCCTTGGACTAGCGGTGAGCACAGATACGCAGTATTTT.

This chain uses TRBV6-6 with TRBJ2-3; the D gene is possibly TRBD1 (5 bases). Germline V gene lookup returns CDR1 MNHNY and CDR2 SVGAGI (reference sequence). This CDR3 contains 14 residues. V was pared by 2 bases and J by 1 base, with 7 bases between. The CDR3, as DNA: TGTGCCAGCAGTTACGGGGCCCGCACAGATACGCAGTATTTT. Its protein product is CASSYGARTDTQYF.

This clonotype was counted many times. The chain couples TRBV27 to TRBJ2-1; 14 bases line up with TRBD2. The CDR3 runs 15 residues. The ends lost 6 bases at V and 6 bases at J; junction bases unmatched: 4. CDR1 is MNHEY and CDR2 is SMNVEV in the germline V gene (reference sequence). The DNA of the CDR3 is TGTGCCAGCAGCCCGACTAGCGGGAGGGGCAATGAGCAGTTCTTC. Amino acids: CASSPTSGRGNEQFF.